This T cell receptor beta chain derives from a study of CD8+CD57+ T cells in acquired aplastic anemia. Study-wide context: Sorted CD4+ and CD8+ cells yielded roughly 3.4 ug of DNA on average.

Profiling that covered TCR beta VDJ and CDR3 relied on genomic DNA as its template. Each CDR3 protein gets one entry after TCRdb re-called the reads with MiXCR. The table includes 50,000 to 70,000 distinct CDR3 sequences, about 56% detected once. General study findings and limits: In CD8+ cells, Simpson's diversity showed no significant difference between patients and controls. Patients and controls had in common approximately 29 CD8+ CDR3 sequences.

About this clonotype itself: What it recognizes is unknown.

The specimen sequenced was sorted CD4+, CD8+, or CD8+CD57+ T cells (not recorded which) from PBMCs. This receptor was identified in a human donor in good health, serving as a control.

In DNA, the CDR3 is TGTGCCAGCAGCCCTGGACAGGGACTCACAGATACGCAGTATTTT. This sequence encodes CASSPGQGLTDTQYF. The chain uses TRBV7-8 and TRBJ2-3; TRBD1 matches at 8 bases. The germline V gene has CDR1 SGHVS and CDR2 FQNEAQ. The CDR3 consists of 15 residues. Trimming took 5 bases from V and 2 from J; bases not matched to a gene: 6.